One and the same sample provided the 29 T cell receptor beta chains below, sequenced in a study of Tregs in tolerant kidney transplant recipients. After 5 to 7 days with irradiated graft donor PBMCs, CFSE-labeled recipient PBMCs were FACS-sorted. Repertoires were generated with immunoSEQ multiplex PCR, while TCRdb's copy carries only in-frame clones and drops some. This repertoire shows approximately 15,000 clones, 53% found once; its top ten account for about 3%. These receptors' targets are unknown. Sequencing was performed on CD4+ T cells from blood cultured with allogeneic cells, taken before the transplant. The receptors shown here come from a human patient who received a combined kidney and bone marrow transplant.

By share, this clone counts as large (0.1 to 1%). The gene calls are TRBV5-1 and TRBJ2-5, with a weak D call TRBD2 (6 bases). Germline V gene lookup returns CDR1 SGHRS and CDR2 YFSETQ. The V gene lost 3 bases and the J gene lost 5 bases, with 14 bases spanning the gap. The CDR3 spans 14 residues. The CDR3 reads CASSSPGGAETQYF. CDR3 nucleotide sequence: TGCGCCAGCAGCTCACCCGGGGGAGCGGAGACCCAGTACTTC.

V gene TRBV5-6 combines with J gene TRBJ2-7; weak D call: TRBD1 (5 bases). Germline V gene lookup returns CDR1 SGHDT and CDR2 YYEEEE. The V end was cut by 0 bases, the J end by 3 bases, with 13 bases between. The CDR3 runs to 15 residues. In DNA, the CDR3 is TGTGCCAGCAGCTTGGAGGGGCTCGGACGCTACGAGCAGTACTTC. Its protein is CASSLEGLGRYEQYF.

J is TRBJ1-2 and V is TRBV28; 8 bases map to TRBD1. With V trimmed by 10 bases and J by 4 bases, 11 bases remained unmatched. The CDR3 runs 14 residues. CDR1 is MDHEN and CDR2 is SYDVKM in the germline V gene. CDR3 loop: CATTDRAKFYGYTF. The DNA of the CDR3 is TGTGCCACCACGGACAGGGCGAAATTCTATGGCTACACCTTC.

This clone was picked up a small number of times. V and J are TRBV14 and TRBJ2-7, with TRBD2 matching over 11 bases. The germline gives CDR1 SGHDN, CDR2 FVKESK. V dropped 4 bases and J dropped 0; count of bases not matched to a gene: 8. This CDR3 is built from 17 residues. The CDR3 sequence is CASSRKLAGVYSYEQYF. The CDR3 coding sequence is TGTGCCAGCAGCCGGAAACTAGCGGGAGTTTACTCCTACGAGCAGTACTTC.

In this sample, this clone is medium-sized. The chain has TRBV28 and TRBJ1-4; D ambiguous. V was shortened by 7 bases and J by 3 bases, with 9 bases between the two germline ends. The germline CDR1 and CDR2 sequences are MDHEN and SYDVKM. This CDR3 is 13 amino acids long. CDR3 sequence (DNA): TGTGCCAGCATTGGAGGAGCTAATGAAAAACTGTTTTTT. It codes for CASIGGANEKLFF. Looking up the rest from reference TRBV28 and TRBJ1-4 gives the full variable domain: DVKVTQSSRYLVKRTGEKVFLECVQDMDHENMFWYRQDPGLGLRLIYFSYDVKMKEKGDIPEGYSVSREKKERFSLILESASTNQTSMYLCASIGGANEKLFFGSGTQLSVL.

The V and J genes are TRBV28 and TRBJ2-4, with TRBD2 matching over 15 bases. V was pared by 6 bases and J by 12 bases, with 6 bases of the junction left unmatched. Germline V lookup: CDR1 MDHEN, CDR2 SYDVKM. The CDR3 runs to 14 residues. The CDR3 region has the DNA TGTGCCAGCAGAGGGACTAGCGGGAGGACAACTCAGTACTTC. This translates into CASRGTSGRTTQYF.

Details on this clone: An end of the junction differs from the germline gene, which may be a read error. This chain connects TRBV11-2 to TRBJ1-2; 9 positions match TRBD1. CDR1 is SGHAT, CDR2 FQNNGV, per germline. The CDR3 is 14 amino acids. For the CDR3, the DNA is TGCGCCAGCAGCCCCAGCAGGGACAGGGTTGGCTACACCTTC. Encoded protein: CASSPSRDRVGYTF.

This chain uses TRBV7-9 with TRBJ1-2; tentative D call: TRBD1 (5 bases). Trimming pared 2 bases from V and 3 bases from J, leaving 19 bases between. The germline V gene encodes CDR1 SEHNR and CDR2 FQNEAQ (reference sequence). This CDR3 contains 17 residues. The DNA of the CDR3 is TGTGCCAGCAGCTTAACGCTGTCGCTGGGGCGCGACTATGGCTACACCTTC. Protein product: CASSLTLSLGRDYGYTF.

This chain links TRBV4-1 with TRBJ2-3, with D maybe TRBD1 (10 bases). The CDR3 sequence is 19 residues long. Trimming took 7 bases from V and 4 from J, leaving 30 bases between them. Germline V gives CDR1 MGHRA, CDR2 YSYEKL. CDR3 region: CASKGGQGMRGGRADTQYF. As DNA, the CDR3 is TGCGCCAGCAAGGGGGGACAGGGGATGCGGGGGGGCCGGGCAGATACGCAGTATTTT.

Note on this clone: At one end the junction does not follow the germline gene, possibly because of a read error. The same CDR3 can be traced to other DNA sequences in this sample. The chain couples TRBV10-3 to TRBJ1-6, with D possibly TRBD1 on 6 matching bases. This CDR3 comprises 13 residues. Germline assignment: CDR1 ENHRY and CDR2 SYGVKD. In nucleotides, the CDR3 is TGTGCCATCAAGGGACACGATAATTCCCCCCTCCACTTT. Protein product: CAIKGHDNSPLHF.

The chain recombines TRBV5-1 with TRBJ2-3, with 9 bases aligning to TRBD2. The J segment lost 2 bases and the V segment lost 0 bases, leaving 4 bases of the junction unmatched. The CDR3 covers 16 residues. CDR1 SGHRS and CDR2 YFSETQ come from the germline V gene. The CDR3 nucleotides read TGCGCCAGCAGCTTGGTAGCGGGGGCTTTCACAGATACGCAGTATTTT. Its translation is CASSLVAGAFTDTQYF.

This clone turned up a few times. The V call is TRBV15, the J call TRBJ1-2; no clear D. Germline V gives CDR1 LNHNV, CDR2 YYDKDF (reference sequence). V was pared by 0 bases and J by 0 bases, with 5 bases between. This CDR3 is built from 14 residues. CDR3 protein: CATSRDRANYGYTF. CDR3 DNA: TGTGCCACCAGCAGAGATCGAGCTAACTATGGCTACACCTTC.

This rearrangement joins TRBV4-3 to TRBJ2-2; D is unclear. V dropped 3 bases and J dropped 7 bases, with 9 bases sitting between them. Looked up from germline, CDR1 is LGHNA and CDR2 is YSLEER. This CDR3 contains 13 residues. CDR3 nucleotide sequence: TGCGCCAGCAGCCAGCTAGGATTCGGGGAGCTGTTTTTT. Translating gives CASSQLGFGELFF.

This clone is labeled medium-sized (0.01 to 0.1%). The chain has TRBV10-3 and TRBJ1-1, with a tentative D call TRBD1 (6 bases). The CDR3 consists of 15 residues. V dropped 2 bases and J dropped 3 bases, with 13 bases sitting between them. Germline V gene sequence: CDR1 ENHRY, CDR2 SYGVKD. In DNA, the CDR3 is TGTGCCATCAGTGAGCCTCGGACAGTGGACACTGAAGCTTTCTTT. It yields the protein CAISEPRTVDTEAFF.

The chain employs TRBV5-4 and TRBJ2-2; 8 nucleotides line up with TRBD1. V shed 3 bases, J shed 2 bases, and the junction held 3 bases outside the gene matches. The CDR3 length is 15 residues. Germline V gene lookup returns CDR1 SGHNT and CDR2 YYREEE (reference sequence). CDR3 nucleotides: TGTGCCAGCAGCTCCGGGACAGGTAACACCGGGGAGCTGTTTTTT. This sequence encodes CASSSGTGNTGELFF.

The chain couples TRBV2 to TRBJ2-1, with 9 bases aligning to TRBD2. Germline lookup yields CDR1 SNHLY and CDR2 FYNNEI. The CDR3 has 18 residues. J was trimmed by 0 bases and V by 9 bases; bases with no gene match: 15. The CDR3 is CARGKSGGPKSSYNEQFF. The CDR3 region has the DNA TGTGCCAGGGGAAAAAGCGGGGGGCCGAAGAGCTCCTACAATGAGCAGTTCTTC.

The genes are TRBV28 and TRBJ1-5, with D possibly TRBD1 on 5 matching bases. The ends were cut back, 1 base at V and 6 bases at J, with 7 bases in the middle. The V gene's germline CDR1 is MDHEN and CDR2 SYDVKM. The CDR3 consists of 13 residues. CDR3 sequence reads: CASSLSGLQPQHF. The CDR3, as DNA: TGTGCCAGCAGTTTATCAGGGCTTCAGCCCCAGCATTTT.

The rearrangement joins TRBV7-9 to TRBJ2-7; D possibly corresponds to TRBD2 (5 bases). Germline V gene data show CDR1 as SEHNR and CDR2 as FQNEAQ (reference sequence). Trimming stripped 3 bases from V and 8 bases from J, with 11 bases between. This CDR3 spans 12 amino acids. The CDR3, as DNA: TGTGCCAGCAGCTTTCCCGGGGAAAAGCAGTACTTC. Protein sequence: CASSFPGEKQYF. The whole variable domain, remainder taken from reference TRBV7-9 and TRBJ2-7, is DTGVSQNPRHKITKRGQNVTFRCDPISEHNRLYWYRQTLGQGPEFLTYFQNEAQLEKSRLLSDRFSAERPKGSFSTLEIQRTEQGDSAMYLCASSFPGEKQYFGPGTRLTVT.

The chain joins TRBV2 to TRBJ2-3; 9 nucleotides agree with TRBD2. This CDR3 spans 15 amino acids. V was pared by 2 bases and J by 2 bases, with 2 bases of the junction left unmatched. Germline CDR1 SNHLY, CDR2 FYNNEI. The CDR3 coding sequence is TGTGCCAGCAGTGAATGGACTAGCGACACAGATACGCAGTATTTT. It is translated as CASSEWTSDTDTQYF.

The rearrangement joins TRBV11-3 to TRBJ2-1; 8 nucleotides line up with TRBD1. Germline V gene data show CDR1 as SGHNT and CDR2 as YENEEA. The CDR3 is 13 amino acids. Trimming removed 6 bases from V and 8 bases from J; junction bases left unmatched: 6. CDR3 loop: CASRSGQGDEQFF. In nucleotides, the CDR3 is TGTGCCAGCAGATCTGGACAGGGTGATGAGCAGTTCTTC.

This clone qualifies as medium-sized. The CDR3 sequence: CASRGTGAVGEQYF. CDR3 in DNA: TGTGCCAGCAGGGGGACAGGGGCAGTTGGCGAGCAGTACTTC. The chain employs TRBV6-1 and TRBJ2-7; TRBD1 matches at 10 bases. From germline, CDR1 is MNHNS and CDR2 SASEGT. With V trimmed by 6 bases and J by 6 bases, 8 bases remained unmatched. This CDR3 region has 14 residues.

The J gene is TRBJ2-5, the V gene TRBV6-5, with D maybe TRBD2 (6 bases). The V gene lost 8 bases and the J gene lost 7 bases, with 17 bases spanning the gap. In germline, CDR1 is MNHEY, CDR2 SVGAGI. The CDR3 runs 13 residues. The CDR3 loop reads CASGGSYLGTQYF. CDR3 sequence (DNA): TGTGCCAGCGGGGGGAGCTATCTGGGGACCCAGTACTTC.

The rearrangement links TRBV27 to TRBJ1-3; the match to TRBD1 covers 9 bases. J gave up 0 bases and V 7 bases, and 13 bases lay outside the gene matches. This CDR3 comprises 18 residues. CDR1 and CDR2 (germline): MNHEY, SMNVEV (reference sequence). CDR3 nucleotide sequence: TGTGCCAGCAAACAGTGGGGACAGGGTCCCTTCTCTGGAAACACCATATATTTT. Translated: CASKQWGQGPFSGNTIYF.

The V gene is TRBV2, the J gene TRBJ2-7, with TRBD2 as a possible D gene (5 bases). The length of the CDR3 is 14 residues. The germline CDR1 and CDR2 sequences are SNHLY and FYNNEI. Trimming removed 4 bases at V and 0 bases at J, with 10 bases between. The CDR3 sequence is CASSGTGSSYEQYF. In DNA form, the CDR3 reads TGTGCCAGCAGTGGGACTGGGAGCTCCTACGAGCAGTACTTC.

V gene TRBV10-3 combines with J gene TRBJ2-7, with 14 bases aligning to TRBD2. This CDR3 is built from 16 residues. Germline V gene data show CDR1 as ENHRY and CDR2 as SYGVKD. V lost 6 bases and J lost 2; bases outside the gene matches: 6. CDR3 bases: TGTGCCATCAGGGGGGCGACTAGCGGGGGGGCCTACGAGCAGTACTTC. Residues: CAIRGATSGGAYEQYF.

This CDR3 is CASSFQGQRADTQYF. The CDR3 nucleotides are TGTGCCAGCAGCTTCCAGGGACAACGGGCAGATACGCAGTATTTT. The V call is TRBV7-8, the J call TRBJ2-3; a weak D match, TRBD1 (6 bases). V was trimmed by 3 bases and J by 4 bases, leaving 14 bases between them. This CDR3 contains 15 residues. In germline, CDR1 is SGHVS, CDR2 FQNEAQ.

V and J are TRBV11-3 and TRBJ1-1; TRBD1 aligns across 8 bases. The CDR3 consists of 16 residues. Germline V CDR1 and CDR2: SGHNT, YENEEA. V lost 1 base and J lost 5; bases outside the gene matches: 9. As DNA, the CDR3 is TGTGCCAGCAGCTTAGGAATTGACAGGGGAGGTACTGAAGCTTTCTTT. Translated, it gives CASSLGIDRGGTEAFF.

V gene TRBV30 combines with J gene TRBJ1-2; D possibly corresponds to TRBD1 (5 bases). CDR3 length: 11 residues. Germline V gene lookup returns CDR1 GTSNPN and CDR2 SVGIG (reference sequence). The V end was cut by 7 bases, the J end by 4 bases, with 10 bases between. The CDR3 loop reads CALGGIYGYTF. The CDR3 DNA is TGTGCCTTGGGGGGAATCTATGGCTACACCTTC. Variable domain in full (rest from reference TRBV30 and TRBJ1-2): SQTIHQWPATLVQPVGSPLSLECTVEGTSNPNLYWYRQAAGRGLQLLFYSVGIGQISSEVPQNLSASRPQDRQFILSSKKLLLSDSGFYLCALGGIYGYTFGSGTRLTVV.

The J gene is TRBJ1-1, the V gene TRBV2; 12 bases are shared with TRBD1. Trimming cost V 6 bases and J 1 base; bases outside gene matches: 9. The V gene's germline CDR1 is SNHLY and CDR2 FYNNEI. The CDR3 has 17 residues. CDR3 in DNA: TGTGCCAGCAGGGACGGGACAGGGGGCAATAGGAACACTGAAGCTTTCTTT. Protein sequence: CASRDGTGGNRNTEAFF.